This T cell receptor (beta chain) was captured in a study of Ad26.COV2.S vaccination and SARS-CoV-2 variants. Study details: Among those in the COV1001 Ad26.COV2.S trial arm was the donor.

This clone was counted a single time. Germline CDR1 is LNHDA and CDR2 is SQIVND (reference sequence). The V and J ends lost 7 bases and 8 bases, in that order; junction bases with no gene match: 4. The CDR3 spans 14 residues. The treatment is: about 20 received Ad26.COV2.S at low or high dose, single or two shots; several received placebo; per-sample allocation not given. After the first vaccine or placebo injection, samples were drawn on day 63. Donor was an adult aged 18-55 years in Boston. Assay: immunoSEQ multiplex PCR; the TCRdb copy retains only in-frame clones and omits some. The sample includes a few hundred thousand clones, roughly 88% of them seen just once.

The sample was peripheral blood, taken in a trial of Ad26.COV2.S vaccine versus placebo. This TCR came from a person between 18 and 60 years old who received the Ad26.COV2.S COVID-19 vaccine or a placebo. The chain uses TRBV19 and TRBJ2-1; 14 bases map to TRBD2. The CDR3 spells CASKVTSGRDEQFF. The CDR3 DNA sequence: TGTGCCAGTAAGGTGACTAGCGGGAGGGATGAGCAGTTCTTC.